Here is one T cell receptor beta chain with its context. Relative to its sample, this clonotype is medium-sized (0.01 to 0.1%). The clone's antigen remains unknown. Within one base of it there is no much larger clone, and no base qualities were kept. The data belong to a study of T cell repertoires in aging, cancer and after chemotherapy (dated 2019 in TCRdb). Study-level background: Donors spanned six age groups from 30 or younger to 70 or older, with at least three individuals per group. The cohort comprised 200 to 250 cancer patients, 94 with hematological and 110 to 140 with solid cancers, plus 95 healthy donors as a reference group. The study profiled peripheral blood TCR beta repertoires from healthy donors and cancer patients to examine immunoaging and T cell reconstitution after chemotherapy. Roughly 8.8 million TCR reads were contained in the full dataset. In the hematological group, the paired samples taken before and after chemotherapy came from chronic lymphocytic leukemia patients given fludarabine- or bendamustine-based regimens.

TCR beta rearrangements were amplified from genomic DNA isolated from peripheral blood, not from sorted cells or RNA. Study-level results and caveats: Declining TCR diversity with age in healthy donors was mainly explained by loss of richness; in cancer patients, loss of evenness also contributed. Compared with age-matched healthy donors, untreated patients with either hematological or solid cancers had significantly lower TCR diversity in the blood along with higher clonality. According to the authors, the repertoire data do not permit conclusions about immunological memory after chemotherapy. Hematological cancer patients had infiltration of lymphoid organs, and this infiltration may itself impair thymic emigration or peripheral T cell expansion. Median generation probability increased over the chemotherapy interval in both cancer cohorts, suggesting repertoire reconstitution through rebound thymic output.

Rearranged TRB sequences spanning V, D and J segments were amplified by multiplex touch-down PCR using a mixed TRB-A/B primer pool. Illumina adapters and sample indices were attached to the amplicons through two consecutive PCR reactions run with Phusion HS II polymerase. Amplicons were gel-purified using the NucleoSpin Gel and PCR Clean-up kit and were subsequently checked with Qubit and an Agilent 2100 Bioanalyzer. Sequencing of the libraries was done on an Illumina MiSeq with paired-end, single-indexed 600-cycle runs. In the authors' own workflow: MiXCR versions 2.12 and 3.0.5 were used to process the TRB sequences. Each unique CDR3 nucleotide sequence was treated as one clone, and only productive sequences with two or more reads were kept. Shannon diversity, evenness, clonality (one minus evenness), and alpha-parameterized diversity profiles from alpha 0 to 5 were included as repertoire metrics. The IGoR algorithm was used to calculate generation probabilities for clones in the paired samples taken before and after chemotherapy. Using fastp trimming at Q25 and MiXCR clonotype assembly, TCRdb reanalyzed the public sequencing data and kept in-frame beta chains. Every CDR3 protein is listed once, alongside the most common genes and DNA of its rows. The V and J calls shown here were made by TCRdb, not taken from the authors' results. The sample table lists 2,500 or so distinct CDR3 sequences, roughly 23% of them with a count of one. The ten top clones hold about 26% of the sample.

Sequencing was done on a sample of blood. This TCR came from a human donor with a blood cancer.

The DNA reads as follows: TGTGCCAGCAGCTTGGGCAGCTCCTATAATTCACCCCTCCACTTT. This encodes CASSLGSSYNSPLHF. Recombination joined TRBV5-5 with TRBJ1-6, with the identity of the D gene unclear. CDR1 and CDR2, looked up from the germline V gene (reference sequence), are SGHKS and YYEKEE. Counted from cysteine to phenylalanine, this CDR3 has 15 amino acids. The DNA shown is the 45-base CDR3, in frame from base 1. V is clipped by 0 bases and J by 0 bases, and the sequence between their germline boundaries is 4 bases long. Outside the CDR3, residues come from the reference TRBV5-5 and TRBJ1-6 proteins, so the full variable domain is: DAGVTQSPTHLIKTRGQQVTLRCSPISGHKSVSWYQQVLGQGPQFIFQYYEKEERGRGNFPDRFSARQFPNYSSELNVNALLLGDSALYLCASSLGSSYNSPLHFGNGTRLTVT.